The clone carrying this T cell receptor (beta chain) came up a few times. Its specificity is not known. The data belong to a study of response to subunit inactivated influenza vaccine. One entry per CDR3 protein, called by TCRdb with MiXCR from the RT-PCR reads. Found here are roughly 570,000 distinct CDR3 sequences, 13% to 15% of them singletons; the top ten hold 11%. The CDR3 extends over 16 amino acids. V lost 2 bases and J lost 4; bases outside the gene matches: 8. Germline V gene data show CDR1 as PRHDT and CDR2 as FYEKMQ (reference sequence). The study's findings and limits: T cells newly recruited by each seasonal influenza vaccination are few, the authors suggested.

The sequencing used PBMCs from blood, collected about 12 days after vaccination. This chain uses TRBV13 with TRBJ2-7, with 10 nucleotides matching TRBD1. The receptor's source is a man aged 50-59 years who received an inactivated influenza vaccine. In DNA form, the CDR3 reads TGTGCCAGCAGCTTATTTAGGGACAGGGGTAAATACGAGCAGTACTTC. As protein: CASSLFRDRGKYEQYF.